The 26 T cell receptor beta chains reported below all come from one sample, sequenced in a study of T cell repertoires in cytomegalovirus infection (dated by TCRdb to the late 2010s). The intended sense of this specimen's treatment or condition label: in vitro stimulation with specific CMV peptide epitopes to enrich CMV-specific T cells. What these receptors recognize is not known. Sequenced on an Illumina HiSeq 1500. TCRdb's own reprocessing of the public reads used fastp at Q25 and MiXCR and kept productive beta chains. All rows with the same CDR3 protein become a single entry with the most common DNA and genes. Counted in this sample were approximately 770,000 distinct CDR3 sequences; about 27% of them appeared once. About an eighth of the sample is in the top ten clones. Sample: cultured CD8+ T cells from PBMCs, taken from culture after CMV antigen stimulation. The receptors derive from a human donor in good health (CMV status not recorded). Some clones in this sample may be carry-over from other donors' samples.

There are a few counts of this clonotype. V usage is TRBV3-1 and J usage is TRBJ2-7; D possibly corresponds to TRBD1 (6 bases). Trimming cost V 1 base and J 5 bases, with 15 bases left between them. CDR3 size: 15 residues. Germline V gene sequence: CDR1 LGHDT, CDR2 YNNKEL (reference sequence). The CDR3 region has the DNA TGTGCCAGCAGCCAAGGGGATACAGGGCGCCACGAGCAGTACTTC. Amino acids: CASSQGDTGRHEQYF.

The chain joins TRBV5-1 to TRBJ2-3, with 13 bases that match TRBD2. The CDR3 consists of 17 residues. CDR1 is SGHRS, CDR2 YFSETQ, per germline. The V and J ends lost 4 bases and 2 bases, in that order; junction bases with no gene match: 7. This CDR3 reads CASSPGLAGASTDTQYF. The CDR3 region has the DNA TGCGCCAGCAGCCCAGGACTAGCGGGGGCCTCCACAGATACGCAGTATTTT.

This clonotype was counted only a few times. V is TRBV12-3 or TRBV12-4 and J is TRBJ2-1; 8 positions match TRBD1. V shed 4 bases, J shed 7 bases, and the junction held 6 bases outside the gene matches. The CDR3 has 14 amino acids. The CDR3 nucleotides are TGTGCCAGCAGTTGGGTGGACAGGGAGAATGAGCAGTTCTTC. Its translation: CASSWVDRENEQFF.

The rearrangement links TRBV19 to TRBJ2-2, with TRBD2 matching over 14 bases. Germline CDR1 and CDR2: LNHDA and SQIVND (reference sequence). The CDR3 covers 18 residues. With 5 bases clipped from V and 2 bases from J, the junction kept 7 bases outside the gene matches. This CDR3 is CASSSWTSGGSNTGELFF. The DNA for the CDR3 is TGTGCCAGTAGTTCCTGGACTAGCGGGGGGTCCAACACCGGGGAGCTGTTTTTT.

This clonotype was counted a single time. This chain joins TRBV9 and TRBJ1-1; D is uncertain. CDR3 length: 9 amino acids. V dropped 4 bases and J dropped 10 bases, with 5 bases sitting between them. Per the germline V gene, CDR1 is SGDLS and CDR2 is YYNGEE. CDR3 residues: CASSPLAFF. In nucleotides, the CDR3 is TGTGCCAGCAGCCCCCTAGCTTTCTTT.

The V and J genes are TRBV28 and TRBJ2-6; D is uncertain. V lost 3 bases to trimming and J lost 3 bases, with 9 bases between them. The CDR3 is made up of 15 amino acids. CDR1 and CDR2 from the germline V gene are MDHEN and SYDVKM. CDR3 loop: CASSFEKGGANVLTF. The CDR3 DNA is TGTGCCAGCAGTTTCGAAAAAGGTGGGGCCAACGTCCTGACTTTC.

About this clonotype itself: Relative to the germline gene, one junction end is altered; a read error may explain this. The chain carries TRBV7-6 and TRBJ2-1; a possible D gene is TRBD1 (5 bases). This CDR3 is built from 15 residues. The germline V gene has CDR1 SGHVS and CDR2 FNYEAQ. In DNA, the CDR3 is TGTGCCAGCAGATTAGGGGCAGTTCTGTACAATGAGCTGTTCTTC. Its translation is CASRLGAVLYNELFF.

The genes are TRBV12-3 or TRBV12-4 and TRBJ2-7, with D uncertain. This CDR3 is built from 13 residues. V was cut by 4 bases and J by 3 bases, with 10 bases left in between. The CDR3 is CASSSGQVYEQYV. In nucleotides, the CDR3 is TGTGCCAGCAGTTCGGGCCAGGTCTACGAGCAGTACGTC.

This chain links TRBV7-8 with TRBJ1-5; D might be TRBD1 (6 bases). The CDR3 totals 18 residues. V lost 6 bases, J lost 8 bases, and 29 bases lay in between. Looked up from germline, CDR1 is SGHVS and CDR2 is FQNEAQ. Here the CDR3 DNA reads TGTGCCAGCAGGAAATCGGGACACCCCCCGTCGGATTATGAGCCCCAGCATTTT. It codes for CASRKSGHPPSDYEPQHF. Filled out from reference TRBV7-8 and TRBJ1-5, the complete variable domain reads GAGVSQSPRYKVAKRGQDVALRCDPISGHVSLFWYQQALGQGPEFLTYFQNEAQLDKSGLPSDRFFAERPEGSVSTLKIQRTQQEDSAVYLCASRKSGHPPSDYEPQHFGDGTRLSIL.

The sample holds a few counts of this clonotype. The V and J genes are TRBV27 and TRBJ2-1; D is unclear. Germline CDR1 reads MNHEY; CDR2 reads SMNVEV (reference sequence). Between the trimmed V and J ends, which lost 0 bases and 10 bases, there was a span of 10 bases. This CDR3 region has 13 residues. The CDR3, as DNA: TGTGCCAGCAGTTTATCCCCCTGGTCGGAGCAGTTCTTC. It is translated as CASSLSPWSEQFF.

In this sample, this clonotype turned up many times. J is TRBJ1-1 and V is TRBV7-9, with no clear D. Germline V lookup: CDR1 SEHNR, CDR2 FQNEAQ (reference sequence). The CDR3 covers 12 residues. V lost 5 bases and J lost 3, with 7 bases in between. The CDR3 coding sequence is TGTGCCAGCAGCCCCAAACACACTGAAGCTTTCTTT. It yields the protein CASSPKHTEAFF. The whole variable domain, filled in from reference TRBV7-9 and TRBJ1-1, reads DTGVSQNPRHKITKRGQNVTFRCDPISEHNRLYWYRQTLGQGPEFLTYFQNEAQLEKSRLLSDRFSAERPKGSFSTLEIQRTEQGDSAMYLCASSPKHTEAFFGQGTRLTVV.

This clonotype was seen only a few times. V usage is TRBV11-2 and J usage is TRBJ1-2, with a possible D match to TRBD1 (6 bases). CDR3 size: 14 residues. Germline-derived CDR1 and CDR2 are SGHAT and FQNNGV. V was cut by 4 bases and J by 4 bases, with 13 bases left in between. CDR3 sequence: CASSSAGAGYGYTF. The CDR3 nucleotides read TGTGCCAGCAGCTCGGCGGGGGCCGGCTATGGCTACACCTTC.

The chain links TRBV11-2 to TRBJ2-1, with D possibly matching TRBD1 (6 bases). Between the trimmed V and J ends, which lost 5 bases and 1 base, there was a span of 15 bases. The length of the CDR3 is 16 residues. CDR1 and CDR2 (germline): SGHAT, FQNNGV. Here the CDR3 DNA reads TGTGCCAGCAGCCTGAACAGGGATAAGTCCTACAATGAGCAGTTCTTC. This codes for CASSLNRDKSYNEQFF.

About this clonotype: A read error is possible here, since a much larger clone lies one base away. A read error is likely, as this CDR3 ends without the conserved phenylalanine or tryptophan. The V call is TRBV7-8, the J call TRBJ2-1; D unresolved. Trimming took 0 bases from V and 8 from J, leaving 5 bases between them. The CDR3 covers 12 residues. CDR1 is SGHVS and CDR2 is FQNEAQ in the germline V gene. The CDR3 coding sequence is TGTGCCAGCAGCTTAGCGGTGGATGAGCAGTTCCTC. Translated, it gives CASSLAVDEQFL.

This clonotype has at least ten counts. The V gene is TRBV28, the J gene TRBJ2-3; a possible D gene is TRBD1 (6 bases). Per germline, CDR1 MDHEN and CDR2 SYDVKM. The CDR3 sequence is 14 residues long. V dropped 3 bases and J dropped 2 bases, with 9 bases sitting between them. CDR3 protein: CASSLGASTDTQYF. The CDR3 bases are TGTGCCAGCAGTTTGGGGGCCTCCACAGATACGCAGTATTTT.

This clonotype was found a few times. The chain has TRBV25-1 and TRBJ1-2; D is unclear. The CDR3 spans 14 residues. V was pared by 2 bases and J by 8 bases, with 15 bases between. CDR1 and CDR2 from the germline V gene are MGHDK and SYGVNS. The CDR3 is CASSEGRGLDGYTF. The CDR3 DNA is TGTGCCAGCAGTGAAGGGAGAGGGCTCGACGGCTACACCTTC.

The rearrangement links TRBV6-6 to TRBJ1-5, with TRBD1 matching 8 bases. Germline CDR1 and CDR2: MNHNY and SVGAGI (reference sequence). The CDR3 spans 16 residues. With 10 bases clipped from V and 5 bases from J, the junction kept 16 bases outside the gene matches. DNA of the CDR3: TGTGCCACCCACCGCCCGGACAGGGAATTTGATCAGCCCCAGCATTTT. Residues: CATHRPDREFDQPQHF.

This clonotype was recorded a few times. The chain joins TRBV4-1 to TRBJ2-7; 9 bases are shared with TRBD1. The CDR3 spans 15 residues. CDR1 and CDR2 (germline): MGHRA, YSYEKL. V shed 0 bases, J shed 1 base, and the junction held 1 base outside the gene matches. The CDR3 reads CASSQETGGSYEQYV. CDR3 DNA: TGCGCCAGCAGCCAAGAGACAGGGGGTTCCTACGAGCAGTACGTC.

The rearrangement uses TRBV27 and TRBJ2-3, with D maybe TRBD1 (5 bases). Germline V lookup: CDR1 MNHEY, CDR2 SMNVEV (reference sequence). Trimming left V 4 bases short and J 3 bases short, with 14 bases between. The CDR3 is 15 residues long. The DNA of the CDR3 is TGTGCCAGCAGTTACCAGGGTCTACGGACAGATACGCAGTATTTT. Its translation: CASSYQGLRTDTQYF.

This clonotype was counted a few times. The chain carries TRBV29-1 and TRBJ1-4; no clear D. CDR3 size: 12 residues. Germline CDR1 SQVTM, CDR2 ANQGSEA. Deletions cut 3 bases from V and 5 bases from J, with 7 bases between. The CDR3 DNA is TGCAGCGTTGAGGGTCGCAATGAAAAACTGTTTTTT. Residues: CSVEGRNEKLFF.

This rearrangement joins TRBV6-6 to TRBJ1-5; the D gene is possibly TRBD1 (6 bases). Germline loops: CDR1 MNHNY, CDR2 SVGAGI (reference sequence). The CDR3 length is 13 residues. V was pared by 5 bases and J by 7 bases, with 12 bases between. The CDR3 spells CASSRQVGQPQHF. In DNA form, the CDR3 reads TGTGCCAGCAGTCGACAGGTTGGCCAGCCCCAGCATTTT.

V usage is TRBV18 and J usage is TRBJ2-5; D is perhaps TRBD1 (6 bases). This CDR3 has 15 residues. V gave up 0 bases and J gave up 2 bases, with 10 bases separating them. Germline assignment: CDR1 KGHSH and CDR2 LQKENI. CDR3 in DNA: TGTGCCAGCTCACCACCGGAAAGGGGGCAAGAGACCCAGTACTTC. It codes for CASSPPERGQETQYF.

This chain joins TRBV9 and TRBJ2-1; D remains unclear. CDR3 size: 17 residues. With 1 base removed from V and 0 bases from J, the gap between germline ends came to 14 bases. Germline assignment: CDR1 SGDLS and CDR2 YYNGEE. The CDR3 here is CASSVFWRLSSYNEQFF. CDR3 in DNA: TGTGCCAGCAGCGTATTTTGGCGTCTCAGCTCCTACAATGAGCAGTTCTTC.

This clonotype was recorded a few times. The V and J genes are TRBV20-1 and TRBJ1-2; D gene ambiguous. The germline V gene has CDR1 DFQATT and CDR2 SNEGSKA (reference sequence). This CDR3 has 14 amino acids. The germline V and J ends were trimmed by 1 base and 2 bases, with 11 bases remaining between them. The CDR3 sequence: CSARVLGSNYGYTF. The CDR3 DNA sequence: TGCAGTGCTAGAGTCTTAGGGTCGAACTATGGCTACACCTTC.

V and J are TRBV28 and TRBJ2-7; possibly TRBD2 for D (6 bases). The CDR3 runs to 14 residues. Germline CDR1 reads MDHEN; CDR2 reads SYDVKM. V was cut by 5 bases and J by 4 bases, with 15 bases left in between. The CDR3 sequence: CASSPPLRGYEQYV. The CDR3, as DNA: TGTGCCAGCAGTCCACCCCTCCGGGGGTACGAGCAGTACGTC.

The V gene is TRBV2, the J gene TRBJ1-5; TRBD1 is a possible D gene (5 bases). From germline, CDR1 is SNHLY and CDR2 FYNNEI. CDR3 size: 15 residues. V was trimmed by 7 bases and J by 3 bases, leaving 16 bases between them. Written as DNA, the CDR3 is TGTGCCAGCACCGGGGCTACTGCCTCCAATCAGCCCCAGCATTTT. It is translated as CASTGATASNQPQHF.